One sample yielded the 23 T cell receptor beta chains listed below, sequenced in a study of blood T cell repertoires in COVID-19. The table came from immunoSEQ multiplex PCR; TCRdb's copy has only in-frame clones and leaves some out. Of roughly 400,000 clones in the sample, 75% to 90% are singletons; the top ten hold 1.1%. The sequenced material came from PBMCs or T cells enriched from blood (not recorded which). The receptors were sampled from a man aged 25-45 years who had recovered from COVID-19.

The rearrangement uses TRBV5-4 and TRBJ2-2, with D uncertain. This CDR3 is 15 amino acids long. Trimming pared 0 bases from V and 4 bases from J, leaving 10 bases between. Germline V lookup: CDR1 SGHNT, CDR2 YYREEE (reference sequence). CDR3: CASSLDPVITGELFF. DNA of the CDR3: TGTGCCAGCAGCTTGGATCCAGTTATCACCGGGGAGCTGTTTTTT.

This clone appeared a single time. The CDR3 here is CASSLGQTTGELFF. The CDR3 DNA is TGCGCCAGCAGCTTGGGGCAAACCACCGGGGAGCTGTTTTTT. J is TRBJ2-2 and V is TRBV5-1; D unclear. Germline assignment: CDR1 SGHRS and CDR2 YFSETQ. V gave up 0 bases and J gave up 4 bases, with 7 bases separating them. The CDR3 spans 14 residues. Based on the CDR3 plus reference TRBV5-1 and TRBJ2-2, the full variable domain is KAGVTQTPRYLIKTRGQQVTLSCSPISGHRSVSWYQQTPGQGLQFLFEYFSETQRNKGNFPGRFSGRQFSNSRSEMNVSTLELGDSALYLCASSLGQTTGELFFGEGSRLTVL.

The chain carries TRBV11-2 and TRBJ2-3; D ambiguous. The V gene's germline CDR1 is SGHAT and CDR2 FQNNGV. The CDR3 loop spans 16 amino acids. The germline V and J ends were trimmed by 4 bases and 4 bases, with 18 bases remaining between them. The CDR3 is CASSSWASASADTQYF. CDR3 coding DNA: TGTGCCAGCAGCTCATGGGCTTCTGCCTCCGCAGATACGCAGTATTTT.

This clone was recorded once. This chain links TRBV2 with TRBJ1-5; possible D gene TRBD1, 6 bases. The CDR3 has 14 amino acids. Between the trimmed V and J ends, which lost 5 bases and 3 bases, there was a span of 11 bases. CDR1 and CDR2 from the germline V gene are SNHLY and FYNNEI. This CDR3 is CASSSRQVNQPQHF. The CDR3 DNA reads TGTGCCAGCAGTTCTAGACAGGTCAATCAGCCCCAGCATTTT.

This clone has only a few counts. The chain carries TRBV7-2 and TRBJ1-5; the D gene is possibly TRBD1 (5 bases). CDR1 SGHTA and CDR2 FQGNSA come from the germline V gene. The CDR3 is 13 amino acids. V was trimmed by 5 bases and J by 7 bases, leaving 12 bases between them. DNA of the CDR3: TGTGCCAGCAGCCACCCAGGGAGGCAGCCCCAGCATTTT. The encoded protein is CASSHPGRQPQHF. The full variable domain, its missing parts supplied by reference TRBV7-2 and TRBJ1-5, is GAGVSQSPSNKVTEKGKDVELRCDPISGHTALYWYRQSLGQGLEFLIYFQGNSAPDKSGLPSDRFSAERTGGSVSTLTIQRTQQEDSAVYLCASSHPGRQPQHFGDGTRLSIL.

The rearrangement links TRBV4-2 to TRBJ2-1; unclear D gene. Trimming stripped 1 base from V and 0 bases from J, with 10 bases between. This CDR3 region has 16 residues. Per germline, CDR1 LGHNA and CDR2 YNFKEQ. CDR3 protein: CASSQGLTSSYNEQFF. In nucleotides, the CDR3 is TGTGCCAGCAGCCAAGGACTCACGAGCTCCTACAATGAGCAGTTCTTC.

V is TRBV11-2 and J is TRBJ1-1; D unclear. Trimming pared 5 bases from V and 0 bases from J, leaving 7 bases between. CDR3 length equals 13 residues. The germline V gene encodes CDR1 SGHAT and CDR2 FQNNGV. The CDR3 region is CASSLSVNTEAFF. CDR3 DNA: TGTGCCAGCAGCCTATCGGTGAACACTGAAGCTTTCTTT. The full variable domain, its missing parts supplied by reference TRBV11-2 and TRBJ1-1, is EAGVAQSPRYKIIEKRQSVAFWCNPISGHATLYWYQQILGQGPKLLIQFQNNGVVDDSQLPKDRFSAERLKGVDSTLKIQPAKLEDSAVYLCASSLSVNTEAFFGQGTRLTVV.

This chain links TRBV7-9 with TRBJ1-4, with TRBD1 matching over 7 bases. CDR3 length equals 14 residues. Germline CDR1 reads SEHNR; CDR2 reads FQNEAQ (reference sequence). V lost 4 bases and J lost 8; bases outside the gene matches: 7. The CDR3 sequence: CASSSGTGEEKLFF. CDR3 coding DNA: TGTGCCAGCAGCTCCGGTACAGGGGAAGAAAAACTGTTTTTT.

This chain connects TRBV12-5 to TRBJ1-5; D is unclear. The CDR3 runs to 11 residues. With 5 bases removed from V and 6 bases from J, the gap between germline ends came to 5 bases. Germline CDR1 reads LGHNT; CDR2 reads FRNRAP. The CDR3 nucleotides read TGTGCTAGTGGTATATTTCAGCCCCAGCATTTT. Its protein is CASGIFQPQHF.

The table lists this clone with a count of one. The chain joins TRBV28 to TRBJ2-5; the match to TRBD2 covers 7 bases. CDR1 is MDHEN, CDR2 SYDVKM, per germline. The junction had 13 bases not matched to a gene; V was cut back by 5 bases and J by 4 bases. This CDR3 comprises 16 residues. The chain's CDR3 is CASSRSTLATRETQYF. The CDR3 bases are TGTGCCAGCAGTAGATCGACACTAGCGACGAGAGAGACCCAGTACTTC.

This chain joins TRBV30 and TRBJ1-5; perhaps TRBD1 as D (6 bases). This CDR3 is built from 13 residues. V lost 1 base, J lost 6 bases, and 10 bases lay in between. The V gene's germline CDR1 is GTSNPN and CDR2 SVGIG (reference sequence). The CDR3 spells CAWSGGGLQPQHF. The CDR3 DNA reads TGTGCCTGGAGTGGCGGGGGCCTTCAGCCCCAGCATTTT.

The J gene is TRBJ2-5, the V gene TRBV28; TRBD2 agrees at 8 bases. Unmatched junction bases numbered 21, after V lost 0 bases and J lost 3 bases. The CDR3 is 21 residues long. CDR1 MDHEN and CDR2 SYDVKM come from the germline V gene. The CDR3 reads CASSLWGGDSGVSGGKETQYF. In DNA form, the CDR3 reads TGTGCCAGCAGTTTATGGGGCGGGGATAGCGGGGTCTCTGGGGGGAAAGAGACCCAGTACTTC.

In nucleotides, the CDR3 is TGTGCCAGCAGCTTAATGACAGGGGGCAACACTGAAGCTTTCTTT. Amino acid sequence: CASSLMTGGNTEAFF. This chain links TRBV5-4 with TRBJ1-1; 10 nucleotides match TRBD1. Trimming removed 2 bases from V and 2 bases from J; junction bases left unmatched: 3. The germline V gene encodes CDR1 SGHNT and CDR2 YYREEE (reference sequence). The CDR3 runs to 15 residues.

The V gene is TRBV2, the J gene TRBJ2-5; TRBD2 might be the D (6 bases). The germline V gene encodes CDR1 SNHLY and CDR2 FYNNEI. This CDR3 has 14 residues. Trimming cost V 6 bases and J 1 base, with 12 bases left between them. Written as DNA, the CDR3 is TGTGCCAGCAGGGGGCTGGGAGGCCAAGAGACCCAGTACTTC. It is translated as CASRGLGGQETQYF.

This chain links TRBV4-1 with TRBJ2-5, with TRBD2 matching 7 bases. This CDR3 contains 17 residues. Germline V CDR1 and CDR2: MGHRA, YSYEKL. J lost 1 base, V lost 2 bases, and 10 bases had no gene match. The chain's CDR3 is CASSQNTGGGAQETQYF. CDR3 nucleotides: TGCGCCAGCAGCCAAAACACGGGGGGTGGGGCCCAAGAGACCCAGTACTTC.

This clone was detected only once. This chain joins TRBV5-6 and TRBJ2-7; 9 bases align to TRBD2. Per the germline V gene, CDR1 is SGHDT and CDR2 is YYEEEE. This CDR3 region has 17 residues. V shed 0 bases and J 0 bases; nucleotides not matched to a gene: 7. The CDR3 is CASSLAGLAGSSYEQYF. Here the CDR3 DNA reads TGTGCCAGCAGCTTGGCCGGGCTAGCGGGATCCTCCTACGAGCAGTACTTC.

The chain has TRBV28 and TRBJ1-2; TRBD1 aligns across 7 bases. The CDR3 has 19 amino acids. With V trimmed by 3 bases and J by 4 bases, 20 bases remained unmatched. The germline CDR1 and CDR2 sequences are MDHEN and SYDVKM. The DNA of the CDR3 is TGTGCCAGCAGTTTCCCGGGAGGGGACAGCCGAGGAAGGAGCTATGGCTACACCTTC. This gives the protein CASSFPGGDSRGRSYGYTF.

This rearrangement joins TRBV29-1 to TRBJ2-7; tentative D call: TRBD1 (6 bases). V was clipped by 7 bases and J by 5 bases, with 21 bases between them. The germline CDR1 and CDR2 sequences are SQVTM and ANQGSEA. The CDR3 is 14 residues long. The CDR3 region has the DNA TGCAGCGCACGCCCAGGGGTCGGGACCCACGAGCAGTACTTC. This gives the protein CSARPGVGTHEQYF.

Concerning this clone: This same CDR3 is encoded by further DNA sequences in the sample. The CDR3 sequence is CASSSGDTQYF. The CDR3 DNA is TGTGCCAGCAGTTCGGGAGATACGCAGTATTTT. This rearrangement joins TRBV12-3 or TRBV12-4 to TRBJ2-3; D gene unclear. Deletions cut 4 bases from V and 5 bases from J, with 4 bases between. This CDR3 comprises 11 residues.

The chain combines TRBV6-5 with TRBJ2-3; tentative D call: TRBD2 (6 bases). The CDR3 is made up of 12 amino acids. Germline V CDR1 and CDR2: MNHEY, SVGAGI. Trimming pared 6 bases from V and 4 bases from J, leaving 8 bases between. CDR3 in DNA: TGTGCCAGCAGAGGAGGGCCAGATACGCAGTATTTT. Translating it yields CASRGGPDTQYF.

The gene calls are TRBV2 and TRBJ2-1; 8 bases map to TRBD2. The CDR3 spans 15 residues. The ends lost 9 bases at V and 9 bases at J; junction bases unmatched: 16. CDR1 SNHLY and CDR2 FYNNEI come from the germline V gene. The CDR3 loop is CASIPGLGGRGEQFF. Here the CDR3 DNA reads TGTGCCAGTATCCCGGGACTAGGGGGACGCGGTGAGCAGTTCTTC.

CDR3 in amino acids: CASSLGGRAAEAFF. Here the CDR3 DNA reads TGTGCCAGCAGCTTAGGGGGGAGGGCGGCTGAAGCTTTCTTT. The rearrangement joins TRBV11-2 to TRBJ1-1; the D gene is possibly TRBD1 (5 bases). The CDR3 runs 14 residues. Germline CDR1 is SGHAT and CDR2 is FQNNGV. The V end lost 1 base, the J end lost 6 bases, and 12 bases lay between the germline ends.

In this sample, this clone turned up many times. V is TRBV7-6 and J is TRBJ2-3; possibly TRBD2 for D (6 bases). Germline-derived CDR1 and CDR2 are SGHVS and FNYEAQ. Trimming stripped 1 base from V and 5 bases from J, with 13 bases between. The CDR3 loop spans 15 amino acids. The DNA of the CDR3 is TGTGCCAGCAGCTTAGTGGCTGACGGGAGAGATACGCAGTATTTT. This codes for CASSLVADGRDTQYF.